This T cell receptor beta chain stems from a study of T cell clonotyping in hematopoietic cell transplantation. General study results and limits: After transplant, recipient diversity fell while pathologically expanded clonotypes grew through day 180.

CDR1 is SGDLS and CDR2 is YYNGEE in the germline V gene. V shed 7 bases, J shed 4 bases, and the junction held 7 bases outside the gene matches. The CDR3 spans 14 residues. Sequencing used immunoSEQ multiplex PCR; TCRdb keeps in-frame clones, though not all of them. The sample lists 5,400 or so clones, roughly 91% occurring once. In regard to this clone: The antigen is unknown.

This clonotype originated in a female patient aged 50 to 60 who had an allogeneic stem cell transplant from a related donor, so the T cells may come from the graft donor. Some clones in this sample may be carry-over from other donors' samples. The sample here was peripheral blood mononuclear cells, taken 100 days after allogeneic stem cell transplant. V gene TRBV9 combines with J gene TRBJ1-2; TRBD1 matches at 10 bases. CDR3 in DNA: TGTGCCAGCCGGGGGACAGGGGAGCTCTATGGCTACACCTTC. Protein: CASRGTGELYGYTF.